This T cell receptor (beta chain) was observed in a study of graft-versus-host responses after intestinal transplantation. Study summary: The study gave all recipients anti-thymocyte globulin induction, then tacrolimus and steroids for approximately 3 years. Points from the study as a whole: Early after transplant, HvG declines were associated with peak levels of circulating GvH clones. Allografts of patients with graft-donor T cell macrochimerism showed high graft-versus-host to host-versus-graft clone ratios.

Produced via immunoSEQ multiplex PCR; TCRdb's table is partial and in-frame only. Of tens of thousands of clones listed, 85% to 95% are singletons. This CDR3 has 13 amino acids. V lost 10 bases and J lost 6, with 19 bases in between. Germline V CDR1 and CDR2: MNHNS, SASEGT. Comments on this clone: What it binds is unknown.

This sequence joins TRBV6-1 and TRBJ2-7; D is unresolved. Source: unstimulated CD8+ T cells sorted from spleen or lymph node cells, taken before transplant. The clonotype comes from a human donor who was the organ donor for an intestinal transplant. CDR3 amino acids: CATNFARSGEQYF. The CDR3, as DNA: TGTGCCACCAACTTCGCACGGTCTGGCGAGCAGTACTTC.